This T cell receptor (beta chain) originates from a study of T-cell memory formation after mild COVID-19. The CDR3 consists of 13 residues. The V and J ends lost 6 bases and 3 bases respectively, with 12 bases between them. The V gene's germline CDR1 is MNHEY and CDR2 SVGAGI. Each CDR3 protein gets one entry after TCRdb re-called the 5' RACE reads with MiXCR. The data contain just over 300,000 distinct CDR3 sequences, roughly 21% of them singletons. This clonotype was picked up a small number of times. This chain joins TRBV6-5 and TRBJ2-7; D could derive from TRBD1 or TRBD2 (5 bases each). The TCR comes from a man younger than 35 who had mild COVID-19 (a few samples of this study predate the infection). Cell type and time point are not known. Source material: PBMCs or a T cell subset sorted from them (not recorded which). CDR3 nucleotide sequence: TGTGCCAGCAGACCGGGGACGAACTACGAGCAGTACTTC. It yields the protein CASRPGTNYEQYF.